Listed below are T cell receptor beta chains from one sample, sequenced in a study of T cell changes during pregnancy in multiple sclerosis. TCRdb's table, derived via immunoSEQ multiplex PCR, lists solely in-frame clones and lacks some. The sample includes 40,000 to 55,000 clones, 92% of them seen just once. The sequencing used CD4+ T cells from peripheral blood mononuclear cells, collected in the second trimester of pregnancy. The source of these receptors is a female donor with multiple sclerosis, enrolled in a pregnancy study. Both conserved end residues are part of each CDR3. D genes are given only for firm matches. Part of the rows lack a size; the others show once, few, many or a class for expanded clones.

V gene	clone size	D gene	J gene	CDR3 protein	CDR3 DNA
TRBV20-1	-	TRBD2	TRBJ2-3	CSPAGGDTQYF	TGCAGCCCAGCGGGGGGGGATACGCAGTATTTT
TRBV18	-	-	TRBJ1-4	CASSPPGASFNEKLFF	TGTGCCAGCTCACCACCGGGGGCCAGCTTTAATGAAAAACTGTTTTTT
TRBV7-9	-	-	TRBJ1-2	CASSFYGDTLNYGYTF	TGTGCCAGCAGCTTCTATGGGGACACTCTTAACTATGGCTACACCTTC
TRBV11-2	-	-	TRBJ1-1	CASGKQGNTEAFF	TGTGCCAGCGGCAAACAGGGGAACACTGAAGCTTTCTTT
TRBV4-1	-	-	TRBJ2-7	CASSSTAFNEQYF	TGCGCCAGCAGCTCGACAGCGTTCAACGAGCAGTACTTC
TRBV5-1	-	-	TRBJ2-3	CASSESGRSGTDTQYF	TGCGCCAGCAGCGAAAGTGGGAGGTCGGGCACAGATACGCAGTATTTT
TRBV15	-	-	TRBJ1-5	CATSRTPIQPQHF	TGTGCCACCAGCAGGACACCCATCCAGCCCCAGCATTTT
TRBV11-2	once	-	TRBJ1-2	CASSLGRHLPYGYTF	TGTGCCAGCAGCTTAGGGAGGCATCTTCCCTATGGCTACACCTTC
TRBV7-2	once	TRBD1	TRBJ2-3	CASSRDSLTDTQYF	TGTGCCAGCAGTCGGGACAGTTTAACAGATACGCAGTATTTT
TRBV9	-	-	TRBJ1-1	CASSPRTWGMNTEAFF	TGTGCCAGCAGCCCCCGGACTTGGGGAATGAACACTGAAGCTTTCTTT
TRBV5-4	-	-	TRBJ2-3	CAGSLAHSTDTQYF	TGTGCCGGGTCCCTAGCGCATTCCACAGATACGCAGTATTTT
TRBV6-6	few	-	TRBJ1-1	CASSYPGEFSNTEAFF	TGTGCCAGCAGTTACCCGGGGGAATTCTCGAACACTGAAGCTTTCTTT
TRBV6-6	once	-	TRBJ1-5	CASSGLTGNQPQHF	TGTGCCAGCAGTGGACTTACGGGCAATCAGCCCCAGCATTTT
TRBV7-9	once	-	TRBJ1-3	CASSLSLGVSAGIRNTIYF	TGTGCCAGCAGCTTATCTCTAGGGGTTTCGGCAGGGATTCGGAACACCATATATTTT
TRBV7-8	-	-	TRBJ1-5	CASSPTQARGGQPQHF	TGTGCCAGCAGCCCGACCCAGGCAAGGGGAGGTCAGCCCCAGCATTTT
TRBV18	-	-	TRBJ1-3	CASSPLSGNTIYF	TGTGCCAGCTCCCCTCTCTCTGGAAACACCATATATTTT
TRBV14	-	-	TRBJ1-2	CASSQLLTGRGTF	TGTGCCAGCAGCCAACTATTGACAGGACGAGGCACCTTC
TRBV18	-	-	TRBJ2-3	CASSPPTTQDTQYF	TGTGCCAGCTCACCCCCCACTACCCAGGATACGCAGTATTTT
TRBV5-5	-	TRBD1	TRBJ2-5	CASWSRGLVETQYF	TGTGCCTCCTGGTCGAGGGGGCTGGTGGAGACCCAGTACTTC
TRBV7-2	-	-	TRBJ2-3	CASSPFQRSTDTQYF	TGTGCCAGCAGCCCGTTTCAGCGTAGCACAGATACGCAGTATTTT
TRBV7-2	-	-	TRBJ2-7	CASSPDYGIRDLSYEQYF	TGTGCCAGCAGCCCAGATTACGGAATTCGGGATTTATCCTACGAGCAGTACTTC
TRBV9	-	TRBD1	TRBJ2-7	CASSVDRGEQYF	TGTGCCAGCAGCGTAGACAGGGGCGAGCAGTACTTC
TRBV5-6	-	TRBD1	TRBJ2-3	CASSLLGQGSGADTQYF	TGTGCCAGCAGCTTGCTCGGACAGGGGTCGGGCGCAGATACGCAGTATTTT
TRBV23-1	once	TRBD1	TRBJ2-2	CASSQETGSNTGELFF	TGCGCCAGCAGTCAAGAGACAGGGTCGAACACCGGGGAGCTGTTTTTT
TRBV11-3	-	TRBD2	TRBJ2-5	CASSAGTSRVFQETQYF	TGTGCCAGCAGCGCCGGGACTAGTCGAGTGTTCCAAGAGACCCAGTACTTC
TRBV7-3	-	TRBD2	TRBJ2-1	CASSQQRGDEQFF	TGTGCCAGCAGCCAACAGCGGGGGGATGAGCAGTTCTTC
TRBV4-1	-	-	TRBJ1-1	CASSQPVINTEAFF	TGCGCCAGCAGCCAACCGGTTATAAACACTGAAGCTTTCTTT
TRBV5-6	-	-	TRBJ1-5	CASSLWGGLNQPQHF	TGTGCCAGCAGCTTGTGGGGGGGTCTCAATCAGCCCCAGCATTTT
TRBV5-6	-	TRBD1	TRBJ2-7	CASSFGDSRFYEQYF	TGTGCCAGCAGCTTTGGGGACAGTAGGTTCTACGAGCAGTACTTC
TRBV21-1	few	-	TRBJ2-7	CASPDRDYYEQYF	TGTGCCAGCCCGGACAGGGATTATTACGAGCAGTACTTC
TRBV9	-	-	TRBJ1-6	CASSVASVTDNSPLHF	TGTGCCAGCAGCGTAGCCTCCGTAACGGATAATTCACCCCTCCACTTT
TRBV5-5	-	TRBD2	TRBJ2-3	CASSLIGVGGTDTQYF	TGTGCCAGCAGCTTGATAGGGGTCGGGGGGACAGATACGCAGTATTTT
TRBV4-1	-	TRBD1	TRBJ1-3	CASSQGLRGHRDRVNTIYF	TGCGCCAGCAGCCAAGGCCTCCGTGGCCACCGGGACAGGGTTAACACCATATATTTT
TRBV5-6	-	TRBD2	TRBJ2-5	CASSWGDYHPTQYF	TGTGCCAGCAGCTGGGGGGACTACCACCCGACCCAGTACTTC
TRBV15	-	TRBD1	TRBJ2-1	CATSRGGTGGLNEQFF	TGTGCCACCAGCAGAGGGGGGACAGGGGGTTTGAATGAGCAGTTCTTC
TRBV5-1	-	TRBD1	TRBJ1-3	CASSLGAGGDGNTIYF	TGCGCCAGCAGCTTGGGGGCAGGGGGAGATGGAAACACCATATATTTT
TRBV7-9	-	TRBD2	TRBJ2-7	CASSLSGGSSYEQYF	TGTGCCAGCAGCTTATCCGGCGGGAGCTCCTACGAGCAGTACTTC
TRBV14	once	-	TRBJ2-1	CASSQDGPSGDRNNEQFF	TGTGCCAGCAGCCAAGATGGGCCTAGCGGGGACAGGAACAATGAGCAGTTCTTC
TRBV10-2	-	TRBD1	TRBJ1-5	CASGTGRNQPQHF	TGCGCCAGCGGGACAGGACGAAATCAGCCCCAGCATTTT
TRBV7-3	-	TRBD2	TRBJ2-7	CASSLKAGGLSEQYF	TGTGCCAGCAGCCTAAAAGCGGGGGGGCTATCCGAGCAGTACTTC
TRBV6-5	few	-	TRBJ1-3	CASLDSHSGNTIYF	TGTGCCAGCCTGGACAGCCACTCTGGAAACACCATATATTTT
TRBV6-1	-	-	TRBJ2-7	CASSEADSDYEQYF	TGTGCCAGCAGTGAGGCAGACAGCGACTACGAGCAGTACTTC
TRBV5-4	-	TRBD1	TRBJ1-2	CASSRDRGSLGYTF	TGTGCCAGCAGCCGAGACAGGGGCTCCCTTGGCTACACCTTC
TRBV30	-	-	TRBJ2-7	CAWSPPGLAAYEQYF	TGTGCCTGGTCTCCTCCGGGACTGGCGGCCTACGAGCAGTACTTC
TRBV18	once	-	TRBJ2-3	CASSPPGGNTQYF	TGTGCCAGCTCACCACCGGGGGGTAATACGCAGTATTTT
TRBV6-1	-	-	TRBJ2-7	CASSENSPYEQYF	TGTGCCAGCAGTGAAAACAGCCCCTACGAGCAGTACTTC
TRBV11-2	once	-	TRBJ1-1	CASSLEQGTEAFF	TGTGCCAGCAGCTTAGAACAGGGCACTGAAGCTTTCTTT
TRBV18	-	TRBD1	TRBJ1-2	CASYSRPEQGTNYGYTF	TGTGCCAGCTATTCCCGACCCGAACAGGGGACTAACTATGGCTACACCTTC
TRBV21-1	-	-	TRBJ2-1	CASSKGLAGNEQFF	TGTGCCAGCAGCAAAGGACTAGCGGGAAATGAGCAGTTCTTC
TRBV27	-	-	TRBJ1-1	CASSRQGEAFF	TGTGCCAGCAGCCGGCAGGGTGAAGCTTTCTTT
TRBV5-5	-	-	TRBJ1-4	CASSPGQQANEKLFF	TGTGCCAGCAGCCCTGGACAGCAGGCTAATGAAAAACTGTTTTTT
TRBV7-9	-	-	TRBJ1-5	CASSRVNQPQHF	TGTGCCAGCAGTCGGGTCAATCAGCCCCAGCATTTT